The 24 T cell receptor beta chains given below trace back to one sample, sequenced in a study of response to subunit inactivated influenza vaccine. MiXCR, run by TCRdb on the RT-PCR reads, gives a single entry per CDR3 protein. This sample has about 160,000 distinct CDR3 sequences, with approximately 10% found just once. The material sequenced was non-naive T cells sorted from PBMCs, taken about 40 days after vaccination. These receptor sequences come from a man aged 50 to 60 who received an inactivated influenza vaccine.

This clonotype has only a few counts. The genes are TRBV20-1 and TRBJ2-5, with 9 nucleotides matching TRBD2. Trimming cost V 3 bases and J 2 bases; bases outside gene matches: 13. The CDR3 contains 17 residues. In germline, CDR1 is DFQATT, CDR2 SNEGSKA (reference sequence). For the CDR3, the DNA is TGCAGTGCTAGGGCCTTCCATAGCGGGAGTCGGCAAGAGACCCAGTACTTC. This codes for CSARAFHSGSRQETQYF.

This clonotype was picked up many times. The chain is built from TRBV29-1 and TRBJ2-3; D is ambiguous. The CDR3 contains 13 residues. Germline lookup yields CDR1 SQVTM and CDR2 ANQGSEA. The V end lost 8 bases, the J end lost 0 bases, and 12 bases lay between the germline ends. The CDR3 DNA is TGCAGCATTAACCCCGCTAGCACAGATACGCAGTATTTT. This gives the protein CSINPASTDTQYF.

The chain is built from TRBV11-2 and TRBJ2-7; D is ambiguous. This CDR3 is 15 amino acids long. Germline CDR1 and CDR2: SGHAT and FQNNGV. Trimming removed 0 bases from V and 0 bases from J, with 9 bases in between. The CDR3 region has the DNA TGTGCCAGCAGCTTAGAGGCAGCCCCCTCCTACGAGCAGTACTTC. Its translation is CASSLEAAPSYEQYF.

Here the CDR3 DNA reads TGTGCCAGCAGACGAAGGGTGGGCAGGGGAGAGACCCAGTACTTC. Amino acid sequence: CASRRRVGRGETQYF. The chain combines TRBV27 with TRBJ2-5; possible D gene TRBD1, 6 bases. Germline V lookup: CDR1 MNHEY, CDR2 SMNVEV (reference sequence). The CDR3 extends over 15 amino acids. V lost 6 bases and J 4 bases, leaving 18 bases between the germline ends.

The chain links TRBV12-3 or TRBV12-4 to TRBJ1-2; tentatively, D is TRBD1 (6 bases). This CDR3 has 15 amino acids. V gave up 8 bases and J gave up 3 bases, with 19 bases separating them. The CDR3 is CASRRRGGPYYGYTF. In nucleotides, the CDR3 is TGTGCCAGCCGACGAAGAGGGGGTCCCTACTATGGCTACACCTTC.

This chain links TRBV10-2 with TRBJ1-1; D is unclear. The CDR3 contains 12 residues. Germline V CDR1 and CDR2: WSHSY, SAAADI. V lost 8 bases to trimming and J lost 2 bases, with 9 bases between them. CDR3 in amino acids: CASGVINTEAFF. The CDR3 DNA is TGCGCCAGCGGGGTTATCAACACTGAAGCTTTCTTT.

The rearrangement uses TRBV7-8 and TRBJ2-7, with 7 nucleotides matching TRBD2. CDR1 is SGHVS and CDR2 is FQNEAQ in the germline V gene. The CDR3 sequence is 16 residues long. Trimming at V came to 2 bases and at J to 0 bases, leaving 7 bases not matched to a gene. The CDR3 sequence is CASSLSPGLTSYEQYF. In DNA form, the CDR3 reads TGTGCCAGCAGCTTATCTCCGGGACTAACCTCCTACGAGCAGTACTTC.

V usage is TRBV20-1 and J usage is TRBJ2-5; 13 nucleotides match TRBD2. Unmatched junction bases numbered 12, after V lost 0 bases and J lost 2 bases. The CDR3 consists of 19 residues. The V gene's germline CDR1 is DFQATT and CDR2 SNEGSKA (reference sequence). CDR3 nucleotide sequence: TGCAGTGCTAGAGATCGTATACTAGCGGGGGGGAGTAAACAAGAGACCCAGTACTTC. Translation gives CSARDRILAGGSKQETQYF.

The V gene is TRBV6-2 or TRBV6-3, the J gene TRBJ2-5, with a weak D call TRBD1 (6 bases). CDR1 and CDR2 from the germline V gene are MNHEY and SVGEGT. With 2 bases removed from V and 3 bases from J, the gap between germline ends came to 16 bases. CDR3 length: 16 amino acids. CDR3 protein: CASSYEAGTTEETQYF. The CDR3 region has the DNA TGTGCCAGCAGTTACGAGGCCGGGACAACAGAAGAGACCCAGTACTTC.

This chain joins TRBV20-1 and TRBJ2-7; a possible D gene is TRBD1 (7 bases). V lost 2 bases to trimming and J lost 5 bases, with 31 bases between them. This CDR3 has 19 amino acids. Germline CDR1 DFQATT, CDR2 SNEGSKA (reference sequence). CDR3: CSARPLRGVSLGGPNEQYF. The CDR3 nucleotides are TGCAGTGCTAGACCCCTCAGGGGGGTGTCTTTGGGGGGACCAAACGAGCAGTACTTC.

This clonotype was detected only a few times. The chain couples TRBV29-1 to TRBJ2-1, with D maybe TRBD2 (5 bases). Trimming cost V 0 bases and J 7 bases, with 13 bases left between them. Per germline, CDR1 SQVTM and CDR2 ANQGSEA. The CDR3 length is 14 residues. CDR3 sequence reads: CSVEENIRGNEQFF. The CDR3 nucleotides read TGCAGCGTTGAAGAGAATATCCGGGGAAATGAGCAGTTCTTC.

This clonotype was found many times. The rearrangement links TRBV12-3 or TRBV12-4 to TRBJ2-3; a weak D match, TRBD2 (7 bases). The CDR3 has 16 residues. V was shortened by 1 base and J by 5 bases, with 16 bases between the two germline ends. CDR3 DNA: TGTGCCAGCAGTTTAGAGGTGGGGGGGCGCGGAGATACGCAGTATTTT. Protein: CASSLEVGGRGDTQYF.

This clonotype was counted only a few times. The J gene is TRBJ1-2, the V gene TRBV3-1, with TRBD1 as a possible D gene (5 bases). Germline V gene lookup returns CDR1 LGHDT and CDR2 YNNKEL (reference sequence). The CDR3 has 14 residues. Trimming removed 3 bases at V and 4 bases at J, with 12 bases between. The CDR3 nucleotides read TGTGCCAGCAGCCAGGACCCAGGGAGCTATGGCTACACCTTC. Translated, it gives CASSQDPGSYGYTF.

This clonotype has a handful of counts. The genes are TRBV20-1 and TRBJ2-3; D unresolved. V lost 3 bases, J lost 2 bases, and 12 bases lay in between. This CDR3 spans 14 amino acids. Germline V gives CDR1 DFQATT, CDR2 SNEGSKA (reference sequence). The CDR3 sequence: CSASPSLHTDTQYF. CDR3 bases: TGCAGTGCTAGCCCCAGCCTTCACACAGATACGCAGTATTTT.

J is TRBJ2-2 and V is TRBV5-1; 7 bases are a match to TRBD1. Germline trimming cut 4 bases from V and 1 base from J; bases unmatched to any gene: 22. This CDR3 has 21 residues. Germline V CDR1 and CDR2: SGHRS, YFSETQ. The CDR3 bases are TGCGCCAGCAGCATTGGAAGTTTGGGGACAGCGCGGGCCTTGAACACCGGGGAGCTGTTTTTT. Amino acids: CASSIGSLGTARALNTGELFF.

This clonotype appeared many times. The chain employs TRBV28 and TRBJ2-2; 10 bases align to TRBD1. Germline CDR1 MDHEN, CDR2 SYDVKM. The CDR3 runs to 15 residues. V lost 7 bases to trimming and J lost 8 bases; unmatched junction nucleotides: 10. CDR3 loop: CASIPVGQGKGELFF. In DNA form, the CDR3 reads TGTGCCAGCATTCCTGTGGGACAGGGGAAGGGGGAGCTGTTTTTT.

The CDR3 DNA follows: TGTGCCAGCAGCCGCTCCGGACAGGGGATTAGGCCGGTTGGCTACACCTTC. Its protein product is CASSRSGQGIRPVGYTF. The chain joins TRBV6-2 or TRBV6-3 to TRBJ1-2, with 9 bases identical to TRBD1. The V segment lost 6 bases and the J segment 7 bases; nucleotides outside the gene matches: 18. The CDR3 length is 17 residues. CDR1 is MNHEY, CDR2 SVGEGT, per germline.

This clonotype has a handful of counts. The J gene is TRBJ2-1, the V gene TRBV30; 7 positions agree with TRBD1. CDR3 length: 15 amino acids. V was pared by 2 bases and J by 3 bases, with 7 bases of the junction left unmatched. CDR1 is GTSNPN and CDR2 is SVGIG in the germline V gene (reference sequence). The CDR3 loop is CAWSKVNRGYNEQFF. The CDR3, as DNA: TGTGCCTGGAGTAAAGTTAACAGGGGCTACAATGAGCAGTTCTTC.

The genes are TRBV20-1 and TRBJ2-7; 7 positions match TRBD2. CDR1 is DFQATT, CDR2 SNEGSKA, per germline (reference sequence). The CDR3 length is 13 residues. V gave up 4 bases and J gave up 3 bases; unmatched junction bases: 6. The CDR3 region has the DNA TGCAGTGCTAACACCGGGGGGTACTACGAGCAGTACTTC. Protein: CSANTGGYYEQYF.

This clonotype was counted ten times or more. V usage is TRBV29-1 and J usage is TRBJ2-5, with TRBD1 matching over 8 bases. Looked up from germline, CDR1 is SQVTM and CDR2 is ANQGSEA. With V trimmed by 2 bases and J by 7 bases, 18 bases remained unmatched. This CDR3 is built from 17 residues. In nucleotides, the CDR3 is TGCAGCGTTGAATCTCCCCAGACAGGGGCTAGATTATTGACCCAGTACTTC. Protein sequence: CSVESPQTGARLLTQYF.

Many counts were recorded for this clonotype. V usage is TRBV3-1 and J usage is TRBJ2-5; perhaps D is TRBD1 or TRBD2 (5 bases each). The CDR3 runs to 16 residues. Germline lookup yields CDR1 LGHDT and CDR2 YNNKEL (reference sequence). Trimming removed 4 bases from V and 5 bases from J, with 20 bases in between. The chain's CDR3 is CASSRMSVGARETQYF. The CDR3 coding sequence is TGTGCCAGCAGCCGAATGTCGGTCGGGGCGCGGGAGACCCAGTACTTC.

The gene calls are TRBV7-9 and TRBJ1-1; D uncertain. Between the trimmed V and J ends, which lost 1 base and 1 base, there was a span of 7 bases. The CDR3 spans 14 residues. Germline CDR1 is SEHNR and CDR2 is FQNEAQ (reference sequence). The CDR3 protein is CASSLETGNTEAFF. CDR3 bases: TGTGCCAGCAGCTTAGAGACGGGGAACACTGAAGCTTTCTTT.

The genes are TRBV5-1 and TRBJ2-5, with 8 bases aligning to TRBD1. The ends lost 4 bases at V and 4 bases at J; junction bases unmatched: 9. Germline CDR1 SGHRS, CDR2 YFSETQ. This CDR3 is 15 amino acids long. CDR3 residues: CASSHGQGRGETQYF. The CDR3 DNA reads TGCGCCAGCAGCCATGGACAGGGAAGGGGAGAGACCCAGTACTTC.

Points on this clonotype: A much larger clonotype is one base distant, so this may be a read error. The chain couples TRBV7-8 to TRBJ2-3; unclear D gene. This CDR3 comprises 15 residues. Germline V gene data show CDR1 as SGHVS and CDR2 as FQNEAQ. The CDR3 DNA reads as TGTGGCAGCAGCTTTTCGCAGCAGATAGCAGATACGCAGTATTTT. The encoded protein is CGSSFSQQIADTQYF.